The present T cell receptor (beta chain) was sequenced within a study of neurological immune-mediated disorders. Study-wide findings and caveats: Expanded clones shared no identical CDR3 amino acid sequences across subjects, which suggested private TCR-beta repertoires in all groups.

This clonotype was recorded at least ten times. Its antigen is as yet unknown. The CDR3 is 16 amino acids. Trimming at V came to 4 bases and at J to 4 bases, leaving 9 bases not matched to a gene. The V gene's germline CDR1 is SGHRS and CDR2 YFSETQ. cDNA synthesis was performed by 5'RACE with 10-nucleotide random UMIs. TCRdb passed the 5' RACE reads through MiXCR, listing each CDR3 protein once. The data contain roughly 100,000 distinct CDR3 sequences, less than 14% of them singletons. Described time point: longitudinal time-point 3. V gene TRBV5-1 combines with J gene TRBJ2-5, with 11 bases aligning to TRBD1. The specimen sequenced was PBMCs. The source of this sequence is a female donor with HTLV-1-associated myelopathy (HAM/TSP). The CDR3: CASSPTGTGGSETQYF. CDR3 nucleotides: TGCGCCAGCAGCCCGACCGGGACAGGGGGTTCAGAGACCCAGTACTTC.